This T cell receptor (beta chain) was identified in a study of T-cell reconstitution after alpha-beta-depleted transplantation in children. General observations from the study: The study traced high day-60 TCRbeta diversity in some patients to surviving recipient T cells and thymic progenitors. From newly produced T cells came most of the T-cell counts and diversity one year after transplant.

This clonotype was counted a few times. The antigen is not known. For TCRbeta, the library was prepared with unique molecular identifiers. One entry per CDR3 protein results from TCRdb running MiXCR on the PCR reads. The sample holds approximately 110,000 distinct CDR3 sequences, roughly 24% seen once. The specimen was PBMCs, mostly from graft donor cells, collected 180 days after TCRalphabeta/CD19-depleted stem cell transplant. This receptor was identified in a male patient between 2 and 10 years old who had a stem cell transplant for chronic granulomatous disease, so the T cells may come from the graft donor.

The CDR3 loop reads CASSLVAGVAENQETQYF. CDR3 bases: TGTGCCAGCAGCTTGGTTGCCGGAGTAGCGGAGAACCAAGAGACCCAGTACTTC. The chain joins TRBV7-7 to TRBJ2-5, with D tentatively TRBD2 (6 bases). CDR3 length: 18 amino acids. Per germline, CDR1 SSHAT and CDR2 FNYEAQ (reference sequence). Trimming removed 3 bases from V and 0 bases from J, with 20 bases in between. The whole variable domain, filled in from reference TRBV7-7 and TRBJ2-5, reads GAGVSQSPRYKVTKRGQDVTLRCDPISSHATLYWYQQALGQGPEFLTYFNYEAQPDKSGLPSDRFSAERPEGSISTLTIQRTEQRDSAMYRCASSLVAGVAENQETQYFGPGTRLLVL.